This is a list of T cell receptor beta chains from one sample in a study of blood T cell repertoires in COVID-19. The assay was immunoSEQ multiplex PCR, and TCRdb's table has in-frame clones only and misses some. Seen here are around 300,000 clones, around 90% observed once, and the top ten hold less than 3%. The sequencing input was PBMCs or T cells enriched from blood (not recorded which). These receptor sequences come from a woman aged 50 to 65 who had recovered from COVID-19. Both conserved end residues are part of each CDR3. D genes are given only for firm matches. A clone size is listed for some rows: how often the clone was seen (once, few, many), or a class if it is expanded.

V	length	D	size	J	DNA	CDR3
TRBV24-1	14	NA	NA	TRBJ1-2	TGTGCCACCAGTGATCCAACAGGAAACTATGGCTACACCTTC	CATSDPTGNYGYTF
TRBV5-6	16	TRBD1	NA	TRBJ1-1	TGTGCCAGCAGCTTGATTTTAGGGACAGCGAACACTGAAGCTTTCTTT	CASSLILGTANTEAFF
TRBV5-1	17	NA	once	TRBJ2-6	TGCGCCAGCAGCTTGACAGGGCCGACCTCTGGGGCCAACGTCCTGACTTTC	CASSLTGPTSGANVLTF
TRBV19	14	NA	NA	TRBJ1-2	TGTGCCAGTAACTCTCCCGGGAACCGCTATGGCTACACCTTC	CASNSPGNRYGYTF
TRBV14	17	NA	NA	TRBJ2-7	TGTGCCAGCAGCCCGTATGGGGGCGGCCGAACCCTCTCGGGGCAGTACTTC	CASSPYGGGRTLSGQYF
TRBV4-1	17	NA	NA	TRBJ1-3	TGCGCCAGCAGCCAAGATCCGGGGTCTGATCCTGGAAACACCATATATTTT	CASSQDPGSDPGNTIYF
TRBV7-2	20	TRBD2	NA	TRBJ2-2	TGTGCCAGCAGCTTAGCGGTCGTGTCTAGCGGGAGGGCCGGAACCGGGGAGCTGTTTTTT	CASSLAVVSSGRAGTGELFF
TRBV5-6	13	TRBD2	NA	TRBJ2-7	TGTGCCAGCTGTAGCGGGCTCCTCTACGAGCAGTACTTC	CASCSGLLYEQYF
TRBV9	15	NA	NA	TRBJ2-1	TGTGCCAGCAGCGTAAGAGTGGGAGCAGGCAGTGAGCAGTTCTTC	CASSVRVGAGSEQFF
TRBV9	16	NA	NA	TRBJ1-4	TGTGCCAGCAGCCAAACGACAGGCCTCTTAAATGAAAAACTGTTTTTT	CASSQTTGLLNEKLFF
TRBV10-3	14	TRBD2	NA	TRBJ2-3	TGTGCCATCAGTGAGGGGACTACCACAGATACGCAGTATTTT	CAISEGTTTDTQYF
TRBV2	12	TRBD1	NA	TRBJ2-1	TGTGCCAGCAACGGACAGGGGTTTGAGCAGTTCTTC	CASNGQGFEQFF
TRBV28	15	TRBD2	NA	TRBJ2-2	TGTGCCAGCACCTCAGCGGGAGCGGGCACCGGGGAGCTGTTTTTT	CASTSAGAGTGELFF
TRBV28	16	NA	NA	TRBJ2-6	TGTGCCATATCCGGGCCGGGGGGCTACGGGGCCAACGTCCTGACTTTC	CAISGPGGYGANVLTF
TRBV28	16	NA	NA	TRBJ1-4	TGTGCCAGCCGAAAGGGGGACAATAATCTTAATGAAAAACTGTTTTTT	CASRKGDNNLNEKLFF
TRBV10-3	14	NA	NA	TRBJ1-2	TGTGCCATCAGTGAGTCGCAGGGCGACTATGGCTACACCTTC	CAISESQGDYGYTF
TRBV7-2	14	NA	NA	TRBJ2-7	TGTGCCAGCAGCTTAGGGCAGGTCACCTACGAGCAGTACTTC	CASSLGQVTYEQYF
TRBV21-1	19	NA	NA	TRBJ1-2	TGTGCCAGCAGCATTCGGGGGTCTCAGAATTCCTTAGCTAACTATGGCTACACCTTC	CASSIRGSQNSLANYGYTF
TRBV3-1/TRBV3-2	15	NA	NA	TRBJ2-2	TGTGCCAGCAGCCAAGGGAGTAAGAACACCGGGGAGCTGTTTTTT	CASSQGSKNTGELFF
TRBV10-1	16	NA	many	TRBJ1-5	TGCGCCAGCAATTGGACACTCCCAACATCCCATCAGCCCCAGCATTTT	CASNWTLPTSHQPQHF
TRBV5-5	14	NA	once	TRBJ2-1	TGTGCCAGCAGCCAGACCGGGAGTTACAATGAGCAGTTCTTC	CASSQTGSYNEQFF
TRBV7-2	16	TRBD1	NA	TRBJ2-1	TGTGCCAGCAGCTTACTCGGGCAGGGGGCGCGCAATGAGCAGTTCTTC	CASSLLGQGARNEQFF
TRBV2	14	NA	few	TRBJ2-7	TGTGCCACCCAATTTGGTGGGAGCGGTAGCGAGCAGTACTTC	CATQFGGSGSEQYF
TRBV24-1	16	TRBD1	once	TRBJ2-1	TGTGCCACCAGTGAGCCCGGGACAGGGGCCTACAATGAGCAGTTCTTC	CATSEPGTGAYNEQFF
TRBV24-1	13	NA	NA	TRBJ2-3	TGTGCCACCAGTGGGGGAGCGAAAGATACGCAGTATTTT	CATSGGAKDTQYF
TRBV4-2	16	NA	NA	TRBJ2-1	TGTGCCAGCAGCCGGGTAGGGGGAAAAGGGAACAATGAGCAGTTCTTC	CASSRVGGKGNNEQFF
TRBV4-2	13	TRBD1	NA	TRBJ1-2	TGTGCCAGCAGCTCATCGACAGGGACTGGCTACACCTTC	CASSSSTGTGYTF
TRBV14	15	NA	NA	TRBJ2-7	TGTGCCAGCAGCCAAGGACCAGGGGGGAGGTACGAGCAGTACTTC	CASSQGPGGRYEQYF
TRBV11-2	15	TRBD2	NA	TRBJ2-1	TGTGCCAGCAGCTTAACTGCGGGAGGCCACAATGAGCAGTTCTTC	CASSLTAGGHNEQFF
TRBV7-3	13	NA	few	TRBJ2-1	TGTGCCAGCAGCTTAATGAGTAACGATGAGCAGTTCTTC	CASSLMSNDEQFF
TRBV6-5	14	TRBD1	NA	TRBJ1-2	TGTGCCAGCAGACGGACAGGCAGTAACTATGGCTACACCTTC	CASRRTGSNYGYTF
TRBV4-2	17	NA	once	TRBJ2-7	TGTGCCAGCAGCCAAGTGCAGAGACTAGTAAATCCCAACGAGCAGTACTTC	CASSQVQRLVNPNEQYF
TRBV5-1	14	NA	NA	TRBJ1-6	TGCGCCAGCAGCTTTTTCGCAGGGGATTCACCCCTCCACTTT	CASSFFAGDSPLHF
TRBV30	16	TRBD2	NA	TRBJ2-5	TGTGCCTGGAGTGTGCCGACTAGCGGGAGGCGAGAGACCCAGTACTTC	CAWSVPTSGRRETQYF
TRBV27	13	NA	NA	TRBJ1-1	TGTGCCAGCAGTTCGTATTGGAACACTGAAGCTTTCTTT	CASSSYWNTEAFF
TRBV7-2	15	NA	NA	TRBJ2-1	TGTGCCAGCAGCTTAACTGCTAGCTCCTACAATGAGCAGTTCTTC	CASSLTASSYNEQFF
TRBV28	13	TRBD2	NA	TRBJ2-7	TGTGCCAGCAGTTTCCGGGGGGCCTACGAGCAGTACTTC	CASSFRGAYEQYF
TRBV29-1	13	NA	NA	TRBJ1-4	TGCAGCGTTGCGGGTGGGACTAATGAAAAACTGTTTTTT	CSVAGGTNEKLFF
TRBV28	15	NA	NA	TRBJ1-5	TGTGCCAGCAGTAGAACTTGGGGGGGCAATCAGCCCCAGCATTTT	CASSRTWGGNQPQHF
TRBV5-1	16	TRBD1	NA	TRBJ2-7	TGCGCCAGCAGCTTTAAGACAGGGGCCTCCTCCTACGAGCAGTACTTC	CASSFKTGASSYEQYF
TRBV5-1	15	TRBD1	NA	TRBJ1-4	TGCGCCAGCAGCCCAAGACAGGGGGCTAATGAAAAACTGTTTTTT	CASSPRQGANEKLFF
TRBV19	14	TRBD2	NA	TRBJ2-2	TGTGCCAGGCCGGGGGGACTGAACACCGGGGAGCTGTTTTTT	CARPGGLNTGELFF
TRBV25-1	18	TRBD1	NA	TRBJ2-5	TGTGCCAGCAGTGCTACCTCCGGGACAGGTACCCTAAGCGAGACCCAGTACTTC	CASSATSGTGTLSETQYF
TRBV5-1	16	TRBD2	once	TRBJ2-5	TGCGCCAGCAGCTTGGCCGCGCGGGAGTGGGGAGAGACCCAGTACTTC	CASSLAAREWGETQYF
TRBV10-3	12	NA	NA	TRBJ2-7	TGTGCCATCAGCGACAACTCCTACGAGCAGTACTTC	CAISDNSYEQYF
TRBV30	14	TRBD1	NA	TRBJ2-1	TGTGCCTGGAACCGGGACAGGGGTCGCAATGAGCAGTTCTTC	CAWNRDRGRNEQFF
TRBV19	14	TRBD2	once	TRBJ2-3	TGTGCCAGTAGTGGCTACGGGGGGTTCGATACGCAGTATTTT	CASSGYGGFDTQYF
TRBV6-2/TRBV6-3	16	TRBD2	NA	TRBJ2-7	TGTGCCAGCAGCACTAGCGGGAGAAGCAGCTCCTACGAGCAGTACTTC	CASSTSGRSSSYEQYF